This T cell receptor (beta chain) comes out of a study of response to subunit inactivated influenza vaccine. Broader study findings: Few new T cells, the authors suggested, are recruited by each seasonal influenza vaccination.

Germline V CDR1 and CDR2: ENHRY, SYGVKD. Trimming cost V 5 bases and J 7 bases, with 12 bases left between them. The CDR3 has 13 residues. TCRdb ran MiXCR on the RT-PCR reads and lists one entry per CDR3 protein. The sample shows more than 700,000 distinct CDR3 sequences, 21% of them seen only once. As to this clonotype: Antigen specificity is unknown.

This clonotype originated in a man aged 45-65 years who received an inactivated influenza vaccine. The chain employs TRBV10-3 and TRBJ1-5; D gene ambiguous. The sample here was PBMCs from blood, taken 4 to 6 days after vaccination. The CDR3 bases are TGTGCCATCAGTACAGATCGTTTACAGCCCCAGCATTTT. It specifies CAISTDRLQPQHF.